The 28 T cell receptor beta chains reported below all come from one sample, sequenced in a study of T cells after yellow fever vaccination. TCRdb analysed the 5' RACE reads with MiXCR anew, one entry per CDR3 protein. There are 450,000 to 550,000 distinct CDR3 sequences in the sample; 20% to 25% occur only once, and approximately 15% lies in the top ten. Specimen: PBMCs, collected less than 25 days after the first yellow fever vaccination. The receptors come from a man between 18 and 29 years old who received the YFV17D yellow fever vaccine.

The rearrangement links TRBV15 to TRBJ2-7; 8 nucleotides agree with TRBD1. This CDR3 is 17 amino acids long. Germline V lookup: CDR1 LNHNV, CDR2 YYDKDF (reference sequence). The ends lost 1 base at V and 2 bases at J; junction bases unmatched: 10. The CDR3 region has the DNA TGTGCCACCAGCAGAGTGGGGGCGGGACAGGTCACCTACGAGCAGTACTTC. It translates to CATSRVGAGQVTYEQYF. Full variable domain (outside the CDR3, taken from reference TRBV15 and TRBJ2-7): DAMVIQNPRYQVTQFGKPVTLSCSQTLNHNVMYWYQQKSSQAPKLLFHYYDKDFNNEADTPDNFQSRRPNTSFCFLDIRSPGLGDTAMYLCATSRVGAGQVTYEQYFGPGTRLTVT.

The chain has TRBV4-3 and TRBJ2-5; TRBD2 matches at 9 bases. CDR1 and CDR2 (germline): LGHNA, YSLEER. The CDR3 is made up of 18 amino acids. V lost 2 bases to trimming and J lost 2 bases; unmatched junction nucleotides: 12. The CDR3 reads CASSQKRGVAGEQETQYF. CDR3 DNA sequence: TGCGCCAGCAGCCAAAAAAGGGGGGTAGCGGGGGAACAAGAGACCCAGTACTTC.

This sequence joins TRBV4-3 and TRBJ2-7; possibly TRBD1 for D (5 bases). V gave up 2 bases and J gave up 3 bases, with 14 bases separating them. The germline V gene has CDR1 LGHNA and CDR2 YSLEER. The CDR3 is 15 residues long. This CDR3 reads CASSQPDRPHYEQYV. DNA for the CDR3: TGCGCCAGCAGCCAACCCGACAGACCGCACTACGAGCAGTACGTC.

The rearrangement uses TRBV4-3 and TRBJ1-1; maybe TRBD1 (5 bases). The CDR3 covers 16 residues. Germline assignment: CDR1 LGHNA and CDR2 YSLEER. The V gene lost 0 bases and the J gene lost 4 bases, with 15 bases spanning the gap. In DNA, the CDR3 is TGCGCCAGCAGCCAAGATTTCGGACCGGGGGGCACTGAAGCTTTCTTT. Its translation is CASSQDFGPGGTEAFF.

CDR3 bases: TGTGCCAGCAGCTTAGGTGACATCTACGAGCAGTACGTC. Amino acids: CASSLGDIYEQYV. V is TRBV7-9 and J is TRBJ2-7; D remains ambiguous. V lost 1 base, J lost 3 bases, and 7 bases lay in between. The CDR3 runs 13 residues. The germline V gene encodes CDR1 SEHNR and CDR2 FQNEAQ (reference sequence).

This rearrangement joins TRBV3-1 to TRBJ2-3; 12 bases are shared with TRBD2. The CDR3 has 16 residues. The germline CDR1 and CDR2 sequences are LGHDT and YNNKEL (reference sequence). Unmatched junction bases numbered 1, after V lost 2 bases and J lost 1 base. In DNA, the CDR3 is TGTGCCAGCAGCCAAAGGACTAGCGGGGGCACAGATACGCAGTATTTT. It translates to CASSQRTSGGTDTQYF.

The chain is built from TRBV4-1 and TRBJ2-3; 8 positions agree with TRBD1. CDR1 is MGHRA, CDR2 YSYEKL, per germline. The junction had 8 bases not matched to a gene; V was cut back by 8 bases and J by 7 bases. The CDR3 runs 13 residues. CDR3 region: CASRWTGSYTQYF. The DNA of the CDR3 is TGCGCCAGCCGTTGGACAGGGTCATATACGCAGTATTTT.

The chain joins TRBV5-1 to TRBJ1-6; 9 bases align to TRBD1. This CDR3 comprises 16 residues. V trimming: 0 bases; J trimming: 7 bases; junction bases outside the gene matches: 5. CDR1 and CDR2 (germline): SGHRS, YFSETQ. CDR3 residues: CASSLAGQGGNSPLHF. The DNA of the CDR3 is TGCGCCAGCAGCTTGGCGGGACAGGGAGGGAATTCACCCCTCCACTTT. The full variable domain, its missing parts supplied by reference TRBV5-1 and TRBJ1-6, is KAGVTQTPRYLIKTRGQQVTLSCSPISGHRSVSWYQQTPGQGLQFLFEYFSETQRNKGNFPGRFSGRQFSNSRSEMNVSTLELGDSALYLCASSLAGQGGNSPLHFGNGTRLTVT.

The sample holds a few counts of this clonotype. V is TRBV19 and J is TRBJ1-5; no clear D. Per the germline V gene, CDR1 is LNHDA and CDR2 is SQIVND (reference sequence). V lost 3 bases, J lost 6 bases, and 12 bases lay in between. This CDR3 comprises 14 residues. The CDR3 reads CASSMDGESQPQHF. The CDR3, as DNA: TGTGCCAGTAGTATGGATGGGGAGAGTCAGCCCCAGCATTTT. The full variable domain, with the rest looked up from reference TRBV19 and TRBJ1-5, is DGGITQSPKYLFRKEGQNVTLSCEQNLNHDAMYWYRQDPGQGLRLIYYSQIVNDFQKGDIAEGYSVSREKKESFPLTVTSAQKNPTAFYLCASSMDGESQPQHFGDGTRLSIL.

J is TRBJ2-5 and V is TRBV2; 14 bases map to TRBD2. The CDR3 runs 16 residues. Trimming at V came to 7 bases and at J to 5 bases, leaving 9 bases not matched to a gene. Germline V gene data show CDR1 as SNHLY and CDR2 as FYNNEI. CDR3 amino acids: CASIQTSGGAGETQYF. The CDR3 DNA sequence: TGTGCCAGCATCCAGACTAGCGGGGGGGCTGGTGAGACCCAGTACTTC.

The CDR3 reads CSAQRASGRQETQYF. The CDR3 DNA reads as TGCAGTGCCCAGAGGGCTAGCGGGCGCCAAGAGACCCAGTACTTC. The chain is built from TRBV20-1 and TRBJ2-5, with TRBD2 identical over 8 bases. Germline V gives CDR1 DFQATT, CDR2 SNEGSKA (reference sequence). This CDR3 contains 15 residues. Trimming at V came to 6 bases and at J to 1 base, leaving 10 bases not matched to a gene.

A few counts support this clonotype. The CDR3 DNA reads as TGCGCCAGCAGCCAAGATAGGGCCGAAAAACTGTTTTTT. It is translated as CASSQDRAEKLFF. The rearrangement uses TRBV4-3 and TRBJ1-4; no reliable D call. Trimming stripped 0 bases from V and 8 bases from J, with 7 bases between. Germline V gives CDR1 LGHNA, CDR2 YSLEER. This CDR3 has 13 amino acids.

In this sample, this clonotype turned up many times. The chain combines TRBV5-1 with TRBJ2-5; D unresolved. Germline values: CDR1 SGHRS, CDR2 YFSETQ. V lost 3 bases to trimming and J lost 4 bases, with 4 bases between them. This CDR3 contains 11 residues. Written as DNA, the CDR3 is TGCGCCAGCAGCTGGGGAGAGACCCAGTACTTC. It specifies CASSWGETQYF.

This rearrangement joins TRBV5-8 to TRBJ1-1; D not resolved. CDR1 and CDR2 from the germline V gene are SGHTS and YDEGEE. V dropped 5 bases and J dropped 10 bases, with 9 bases sitting between them. CDR3 length equals 10 residues. CDR3 in amino acids: CASRFLSAFF. As DNA, the CDR3 is TGTGCCAGCAGGTTCCTGTCAGCTTTCTTT.

This clonotype has just a few counts. The V call is TRBV27, the J call TRBJ2-5; 9 positions agree with TRBD2. The V gene end was trimmed by 5 bases and the J gene end by 5 bases; junction bases not matched to a gene: 12. The CDR3 length is 16 residues. CDR1 is MNHEY and CDR2 is SMNVEV in the germline V gene (reference sequence). CDR3 in amino acids: CASSPLAGAWWETQYF. The CDR3 nucleotides are TGTGCCAGCAGTCCCTTAGCGGGGGCTTGGTGGGAGACCCAGTACTTC.

The chain combines TRBV18 with TRBJ2-3, with D possibly TRBD2 on 6 matching bases. The V end was cut by 1 base, the J end by 6 bases, with 11 bases between. Germline V gives CDR1 KGHSH, CDR2 LQKENI. This CDR3 is 14 amino acids long. The CDR3 nucleotides read TGTGCCAGCTCACCACGTCGGGAGCGGGATACGCAGTATTTT. It translates to CASSPRRERDTQYF.

In this sample, this clonotype turned up a few times. The chain carries TRBV5-4 and TRBJ1-6, with D uncertain. The CDR3 totals 12 residues. V lost 7 bases, J lost 7 bases, and 9 bases lay in between. The germline V gene encodes CDR1 SGHNT and CDR2 YYREEE (reference sequence). The chain's CDR3 is CASRTDNSPLHF. The CDR3 region has the DNA TGTGCCAGCCGGACGGACAATTCACCCCTCCACTTT. The whole variable domain, filled in from reference TRBV5-4 and TRBJ1-6, reads ETGVTQSPTHLIKTRGQQVTLRCSSQSGHNTVSWYQQALGQGPQFIFQYYREEENGRGNFPPRFSGLQFPNYSSELNVNALELDDSALYLCASRTDNSPLHFGNGTRLTVT.

The J gene is TRBJ2-5, the V gene TRBV7-3; no clear D. This CDR3 region has 14 residues. V lost 1 base, J lost 5 bases, and 11 bases lay in between. Per the germline V gene, CDR1 is SGHTA and CDR2 is FQGTGA. CDR3 nucleotide sequence: TGTGCCAGCAGCTTAAATGCGGTCGGGGAGACCCAGTACTTC. Amino acid sequence: CASSLNAVGETQYF.

This clonotype was counted only a few times. The gene calls are TRBV7-9 and TRBJ1-4; D is perhaps TRBD1 (6 bases). V shed 7 bases and J shed 5 bases, with 14 bases lying between them. Looked up from germline, CDR1 is SEHNR and CDR2 is FQNEAQ (reference sequence). This CDR3 spans 14 amino acids. In DNA, the CDR3 is TGTGCCAGCACTTCAGGGGTGGGGAATGAAAAACTGTTTTTT. It is translated as CASTSGVGNEKLFF.

The chain is built from TRBV5-6 and TRBJ2-5, with 9 bases that match TRBD2. CDR1 and CDR2 (germline): SGHDT, YYEEEE. The junction had 8 bases not matched to a gene; V was cut back by 6 bases and J by 2 bases. CDR3 length: 15 residues. CDR3 protein: CASILAGALQETQYF. CDR3 nucleotide sequence: TGTGCCAGCATCTTAGCGGGGGCCCTGCAAGAGACCCAGTACTTC.

In its sample, this clonotype was seen many times. The CDR3 region has the DNA TGTGCCAGCAGTTCCCAGCGGGGGGGCCTGGGTGAGCAGTTCTTC. It is translated as CASSSQRGGLGEQFF. V and J are TRBV12-3 or TRBV12-4 and TRBJ2-1, with TRBD2 matching over 10 bases. V trimming: 4 bases; J trimming: 9 bases; junction bases outside the gene matches: 9. The CDR3 is 15 residues long.

This clonotype was seen only a few times. This chain connects TRBV7-6 to TRBJ1-5; D perhaps matches TRBD1 (5 bases). Germline V gives CDR1 SGHVS, CDR2 FNYEAQ. The CDR3 runs 17 residues. The ends were cut back, 1 base at V and 0 bases at J, with 13 bases in the middle. CDR3 residues: CASSLGQGRDSNQPQHF. CDR3 in DNA: TGTGCCAGCAGCTTAGGTCAGGGACGTGATAGCAATCAGCCCCAGCATTTT.

The genes are TRBV10-3 and TRBJ2-1, with D tentatively TRBD2 (6 bases). The germline V and J ends were trimmed by 6 bases and 5 bases, with 14 bases remaining between them. This CDR3 is built from 14 residues. Germline V CDR1 and CDR2: ENHRY, SYGVKD. The CDR3 DNA reads as TGTGCCATCAGGCCGGACTACCAAGACAATGAGCAGTTCTTC. It encodes CAIRPDYQDNEQFF.

This clonotype was found a few times. J is TRBJ2-7 and V is TRBV10-2, with D perhaps TRBD1 (5 bases). This CDR3 comprises 15 residues. Germline V lookup: CDR1 WSHSY, CDR2 SAAADI. The germline V and J ends were trimmed by 4 bases and 4 bases, with 17 bases remaining between them. For the CDR3, the DNA is TGCGCCAGCAGTGCTGGTCCAAGGGGATTTTACGAGCAGTACGTC. This codes for CASSAGPRGFYEQYV.

The chain joins TRBV7-9 to TRBJ1-1; D is perhaps TRBD1 (5 bases). Trimming left V 4 bases short and J 6 bases short, with 15 bases between. Germline V lookup: CDR1 SEHNR, CDR2 FQNEAQ (reference sequence). This CDR3 region has 14 residues. Here the CDR3 reads CASSSLWDGAEAFF. The CDR3 DNA is TGTGCCAGCAGCTCGCTTTGGGACGGGGCTGAAGCTTTCTTT.

CDR3 amino acids: CASSQGMIKRGGLTAEQFF. The CDR3 nucleotides read TGCGCCAGCAGCCAAGGCATGATAAAGCGGGGGGGCCTTACGGCTGAGCAGTTCTTC. This chain uses TRBV4-1 with TRBJ2-1, with TRBD2 matching 10 bases. With 1 base clipped from V and 9 bases from J, the junction kept 18 bases outside the gene matches. In germline, CDR1 is MGHRA, CDR2 YSYEKL. The CDR3 is 19 amino acids.

CDR3 sequence reads: CASSLGQGPITDTQYF. For the CDR3, the DNA is TGTGCCAGCAGCCTGGGACAGGGGCCGATCACAGATACGCAGTATTTT. The chain joins TRBV5-6 to TRBJ2-3; 10 bases line up with TRBD1. The germline CDR1 and CDR2 sequences are SGHDT and YYEEEE. J was trimmed by 2 bases and V by 4 bases; bases with no gene match: 7. CDR3 length: 16 amino acids.

The chain carries TRBV27 and TRBJ1-4, with a weak D call TRBD1 (6 bases). CDR1 MNHEY and CDR2 SMNVEV come from the germline V gene (reference sequence). The CDR3 has 14 residues. V gave up 7 bases and J gave up 7 bases, with 16 bases separating them. CDR3 DNA sequence: TGTGCCAGCAACAATGGGGGCGCGACTGAAAAACTGTTTTTT. It specifies CASNNGGATEKLFF.